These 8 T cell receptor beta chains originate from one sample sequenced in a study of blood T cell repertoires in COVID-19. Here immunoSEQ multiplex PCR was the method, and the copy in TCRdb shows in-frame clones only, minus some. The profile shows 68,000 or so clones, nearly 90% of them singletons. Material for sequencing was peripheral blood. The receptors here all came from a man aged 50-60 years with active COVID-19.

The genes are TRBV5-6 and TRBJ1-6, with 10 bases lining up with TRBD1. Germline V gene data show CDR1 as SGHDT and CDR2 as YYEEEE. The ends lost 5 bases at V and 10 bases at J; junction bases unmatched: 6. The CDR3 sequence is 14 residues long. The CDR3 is CASRTGTGDSPLHF. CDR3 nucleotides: TGTGCCAGCAGAACCGGGACAGGGGACTCACCCCTCCACTTT.

The DNA for the CDR3 is TGTGCCAGCAGCCAAGGGGGCGTCGGGAGGACGTATGGCTACACCTTC. Its translation is CASSQGGVGRTYGYTF. J is TRBJ1-2 and V is TRBV14; weak D call: TRBD1 (5 bases). Trimming took 1 base from V and 5 from J, leaving 17 bases between them. The CDR3 sequence is 16 residues long. Germline V lookup: CDR1 SGHDN, CDR2 FVKESK. Based on the CDR3 plus reference TRBV14 and TRBJ1-2, the full variable domain is EAGVTQFPSHSVIEKGQTVTLRCDPISGHDNLYWYRRVMGKEIKFLLHFVKESKQDESGMPNNRFLAERTGGTYSTLKVQPAELEDSGVYFCASSQGGVGRTYGYTFGSGTRLTVV.

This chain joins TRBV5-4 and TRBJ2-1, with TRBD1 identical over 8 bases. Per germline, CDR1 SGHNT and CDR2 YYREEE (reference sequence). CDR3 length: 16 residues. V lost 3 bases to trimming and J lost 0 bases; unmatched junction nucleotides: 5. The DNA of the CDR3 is TGTGCCAGCAGCTGGACAGGGCTAAGCTCCTACAATGAGCAGTTCTTC. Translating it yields CASSWTGLSSYNEQFF.

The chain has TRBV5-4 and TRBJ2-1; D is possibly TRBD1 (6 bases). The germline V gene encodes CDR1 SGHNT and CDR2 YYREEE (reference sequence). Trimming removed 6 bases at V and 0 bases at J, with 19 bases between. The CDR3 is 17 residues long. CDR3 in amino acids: CASKLVGGASSYNEQFF. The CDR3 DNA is TGTGCCAGCAAACTAGTAGGGGGAGCGAGCTCCTACAATGAGCAGTTCTTC.

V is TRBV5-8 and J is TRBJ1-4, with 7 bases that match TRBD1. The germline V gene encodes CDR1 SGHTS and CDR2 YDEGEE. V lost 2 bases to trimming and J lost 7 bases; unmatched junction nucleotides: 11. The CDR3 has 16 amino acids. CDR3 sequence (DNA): TGTGCCAGCAGCTTAGGACAGGTGGAAGGGGGTGAAAAACTGTTTTTT. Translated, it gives CASSLGQVEGGEKLFF.

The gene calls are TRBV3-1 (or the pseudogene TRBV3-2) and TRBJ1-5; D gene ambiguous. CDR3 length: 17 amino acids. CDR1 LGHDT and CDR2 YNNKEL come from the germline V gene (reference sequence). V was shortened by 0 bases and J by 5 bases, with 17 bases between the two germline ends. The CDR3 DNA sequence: TGTGCCAGCAGCCAAGAGTCAAGAGGGCGCGTAGATCAGCCCCAGCATTTT. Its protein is CASSQESRGRVDQPQHF.

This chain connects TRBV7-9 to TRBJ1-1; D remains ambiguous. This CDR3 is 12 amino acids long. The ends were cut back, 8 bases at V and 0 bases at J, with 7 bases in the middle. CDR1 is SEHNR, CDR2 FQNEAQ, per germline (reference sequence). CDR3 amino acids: CASFRLNTEAFF. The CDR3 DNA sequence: TGTGCCAGCTTCAGGCTGAACACTGAAGCTTTCTTT.

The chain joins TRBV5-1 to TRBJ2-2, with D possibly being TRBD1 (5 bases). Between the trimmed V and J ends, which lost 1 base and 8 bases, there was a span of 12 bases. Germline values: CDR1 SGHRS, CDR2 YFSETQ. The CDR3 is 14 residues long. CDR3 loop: CASSLQGNVGELFF. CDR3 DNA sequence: TGCGCCAGCAGCTTGCAGGGCAATGTTGGGGAGCTGTTTTTT.